The rows below give T cell receptor beta chains drawn from one sample of a study of response to subunit inactivated influenza vaccine. TCRdb ran MiXCR on the RT-PCR reads and lists one entry per CDR3 protein. The repertoire holds 650,000 to 850,000 distinct CDR3 sequences, with around 13% as singletons. The sequences come from PBMCs from blood, collected 14 to 15 days before vaccination. These receptors all stem from a man aged 45 to 65 who received an inactivated influenza vaccine. The CDR3 runs from the conserved cysteine through the conserved F or W. Fields, in order: V gene, clone size, D gene, J gene, CDR3 protein, CDR3 DNA. A D gene is named only where the DNA matches it firmly. Not all rows give a size; the values are once, few, many and, for expanded clones, a class.

V: TRBV19; size: few; D: -; J: TRBJ2-1; CDR3: CASSWSQGFWLNEQFF; DNA: TGTGCCAGTAGTTGGTCTCAGGGGTTTTGGTTGAATGAGCAGTTCTTC
V: TRBV10-3; size: -; D: TRBD2; J: TRBJ2-3; CDR3: CAISESSGGSDTQYF; DNA: TGTGCCATCAGTGAGTCGTCGGGGGGGTCAGATACGCAGTATTTT
V: TRBV28; size: few; D: -; J: TRBJ2-5; CDR3: CASSLLGSGTQETQYF; DNA: TGTGCCAGCAGTTTATTAGGTAGCGGAACCCAAGAGACCCAGTACTTC
V: TRBV29-1; size: few; D: -; J: TRBJ2-3; CDR3: CSVDSPDEADTQYF; DNA: TGCAGCGTTGATTCCCCCGACGAGGCAGATACGCAGTATTTT
V: TRBV5-5; size: -; D: -; J: TRBJ2-1; CDR3: CASTPQGQGGNEQFF; DNA: TGTGCCAGCACCCCCCAGGGCCAAGGGGGGAATGAGCAGTTCTTC
V: TRBV3-1; size: few; D: -; J: TRBJ2-1; CDR3: CASSPGGVQFF; DNA: TGTGCCAGCAGCCCAGGAGGTGTGCAGTTCTTC
V: TRBV20-1; size: few; D: TRBD2; J: TRBJ2-7; CDR3: CSAREPSGYEQYF; DNA: TGCAGTGCTAGAGAACCTAGCGGCTACGAGCAGTACTTC
V: TRBV4-3; size: few; D: TRBD2; J: TRBJ2-1; CDR3: CASSQEGGRGLVAYNEQFF; DNA: TGCGCCAGCAGCCAAGAGGGTGGGAGGGGACTCGTGGCATACAATGAGCAGTTCTTC
V: TRBV6-2/TRBV6-3; size: -; D: -; J: TRBJ2-2; CDR3: CASSQIQGILHTGELFF; DNA: TGTGCCAGCAGTCAAATACAGGGAATCCTTCACACCGGGGAGCTGTTTTTT
V: TRBV4-3; size: few; D: TRBD2; J: TRBJ2-2; CDR3: CASSQESGRASGELFF; DNA: TGCGCCAGCAGCCAAGAGAGCGGGAGGGCCTCCGGGGAGCTGTTTTTT
V: TRBV5-1; size: few; D: TRBD2; J: TRBJ2-3; CDR3: CASSLVAGDPDTQYF; DNA: TGCGCCAGCAGCTTGGTAGCGGGGGATCCAGATACGCAGTATTTT
V: TRBV29-1; size: -; D: -; J: TRBJ2-7; CDR3: CSVAGQTYEQYF; DNA: TGCAGCGTTGCCGGACAGACCTACGAGCAGTACTTC
V: TRBV20-1; size: -; D: -; J: TRBJ1-5; CDR3: CSARVVDPNSNQPQHF; DNA: TGCAGTGCTAGAGTGGTGGACCCCAATAGCAATCAGCCCCAGCATTTT
V: TRBV7-2; size: few; D: TRBD1; J: TRBJ2-7; CDR3: CASSSTQGASYEQYF; DNA: TGTGCCAGCAGCTCCACACAGGGGGCATCCTACGAGCAGTACTTC
V: TRBV12-3/TRBV12-4; size: few; D: -; J: TRBJ1-6; CDR3: CASSLMWVSPLHF; DNA: TGTGCCAGCAGTCTCATGTGGGTTTCACCCCTCCACTTT
V: TRBV5-5; size: -; D: -; J: TRBJ2-1; CDR3: CASSLRQVYTYNEQFF; DNA: TGTGCCAGCAGCTTAAGACAGGTTTATACCTACAATGAGCAGTTCTTC
V: TRBV5-1; size: few; D: -; J: TRBJ2-3; CDR3: CASAFAAWASTDTQYF; DNA: TGCGCCAGCGCGTTTGCGGCATGGGCTAGCACAGATACGCAGTATTTT
V: TRBV10-3; size: once; D: -; J: TRBJ2-1; CDR3: CAISANREANEQFF; DNA: TGTGCCATCAGTGCCAACCGGGAAGCAAATGAGCAGTTCTTC
V: TRBV28; size: few; D: TRBD1; J: TRBJ2-7; CDR3: CASSSSPGTGGPYEQYF; DNA: TGTGCCAGCAGTTCCTCCCCAGGGACAGGGGGACCATACGAGCAGTACTTC
V: TRBV20-1; size: few; D: -; J: TRBJ1-6; CDR3: CSARQPGERNSPLHF; DNA: TGCAGTGCTAGACAACCGGGAGAAAGGAATTCACCCCTCCACTTT
V: TRBV6-5; size: -; D: TRBD1; J: TRBJ1-2; CDR3: CASSYSKYRGGYGYTF; DNA: TGTGCCAGCAGTTACTCGAAGTACAGGGGCGGGTATGGCTACACCTTC